The 8 T cell receptor beta chains below were found in one sample sequenced in a study of blood T cell repertoires in COVID-19. Using immunoSEQ multiplex PCR, the repertoire was profiled, and TCRdb retains in-frame clones only, with some absent. The sample has approximately 350,000 clones; 90% to 95% are singletons. Sequenced: peripheral blood. These receptors all stem from a woman between 18 and 29 years old who had recovered from COVID-19.

This clone was observed a single time. V and J are TRBV9 and TRBJ2-2; 8 bases line up with TRBD2. The CDR3 contains 16 residues. Germline lookup yields CDR1 SGDLS and CDR2 YYNGEE. V trimming: 4 bases; J trimming: 0 bases; junction bases outside the gene matches: 5. The CDR3 coding sequence is TGTGCCAGCAGCCTAGGCGGGAGGCCGAACACCGGGGAGCTGTTTTTT. Translated: CASSLGGRPNTGELFF.

V is TRBV3-1 (or the pseudogene TRBV3-2) and J is TRBJ1-5; D remains unclear. V dropped 0 bases and J dropped 10 bases, with 7 bases sitting between them. The CDR3 consists of 12 residues. CDR1 and CDR2 (germline): LGHDT, YNNKEL (reference sequence). CDR3 residues: CASSQDSGPQHF. CDR3 bases: TGTGCCAGCAGCCAAGATTCGGGACCCCAGCATTTT.

This clone is a singleton in its sample. CDR3 nucleotide sequence: TGTGCCAGCAGTTTATCTCGCAGCTCCTACGAGCAGTACGTC. Translated, it gives CASSLSRSSYEQYV. The chain uses TRBV27 and TRBJ2-7; D unresolved. Trimming cost V 0 bases and J 0 bases, with 6 bases left between them. Germline assignment: CDR1 MNHEY and CDR2 SMNVEV (reference sequence). The CDR3 is made up of 14 amino acids.

This rearrangement joins TRBV15 to TRBJ1-3, with 7 bases matching TRBD1. The CDR3 consists of 16 residues. V lost 1 base to trimming and J lost 4 bases; unmatched junction nucleotides: 7. CDR1 is LNHNV, CDR2 YYDKDF, per germline (reference sequence). In DNA, the CDR3 is TGTGCCACCAGCAGAGTCCCAAGGGGGCGCGGAAACACCATATATTTT. It encodes CATSRVPRGRGNTIYF.

This chain connects TRBV4-1 to TRBJ1-5, with D hard to call. V shed 3 bases and J shed 3 bases, with 9 bases lying between them. The CDR3 covers 14 residues. Per germline, CDR1 MGHRA and CDR2 YSYEKL. CDR3 nucleotide sequence: TGCGCCAGCAGCCACCTGATAGTCAATCAGCCCCAGCATTTT. Translating gives CASSHLIVNQPQHF.

CDR3 amino acids: CASSTRPPGLADYNEQFF. CDR3 nucleotide sequence: TGTGCCAGCAGCACGCGCCCACCGGGACTAGCAGATTACAATGAGCAGTTCTTC. This chain connects TRBV7-6 to TRBJ2-1; TRBD2 matches 9 bases. With 5 bases clipped from V and 4 bases from J, the junction kept 15 bases outside the gene matches. The CDR3 length is 18 residues. CDR1 and CDR2 from the germline V gene are SGHVS and FNYEAQ.

Concerning this clone: Other nucleotide sequences in the sample specify the same CDR3. J is TRBJ1-3 and V is TRBV19; the match to TRBD1 covers 8 bases. Trimming at V came to 6 bases and at J to 1 base, leaving 2 bases not matched to a gene. CDR1 is LNHDA and CDR2 is SQIVND in the germline V gene (reference sequence). CDR3 length: 14 residues. The CDR3 nucleotides read TGTGCCAGTAGCGGACAGGGTTCTGGAAACACCATATATTTT. This encodes CASSGQGSGNTIYF.

The sample holds one count of this clone. The chain couples TRBV7-2 to TRBJ1-1, with a tentative D call TRBD1 (6 bases). Trimming stripped 7 bases from V and 6 bases from J, with 12 bases between. The length of the CDR3 is 12 residues. Germline V lookup: CDR1 SGHTA, CDR2 FQGNSA. CDR3 amino acids: CASTAGVPEAFF. As DNA, the CDR3 is TGTGCCAGCACCGCAGGGGTGCCTGAAGCTTTCTTT.